The 20 T cell receptor beta chains given below trace back to one sample, sequenced in a study of cytomegalovirus exposure and HLA in healthy donors. With 60 Vbeta and 13 Jbeta primers, the PCR was carried out. Clones were sequenced by immunoSEQ multiplex PCR, and TCRdb holds only the in-frame ones, with some missing. Found here are approximately 150,000 clones, around nine tenths of them singletons; the top ten hold 0.85%. The sequenced material came from PBMCs. The receptors come from a woman aged 30 to 39 in good health and CMV-seronegative.

The V and J genes are TRBV5-1 and TRBJ1-1, with TRBD1 as a possible D gene (6 bases). Germline V CDR1 and CDR2: SGHRS, YFSETQ. CDR3 length: 16 residues. V gave up 4 bases and J gave up 4 bases, with 20 bases separating them. The CDR3 nucleotides read TGCGCCAGCAGCACCTCGGGGGGCGCATTCCCCACTGAAGCTTTCTTT. Its translation: CASSTSGGAFPTEAFF.

The chain is built from TRBV2 and TRBJ1-1; 7 bases match TRBD1. V lost 4 bases and J lost 1; bases outside the gene matches: 3. Germline-derived CDR1 and CDR2 are SNHLY and FYNNEI. This CDR3 is 14 amino acids long. CDR3 sequence (DNA): TGTGCCAGCAGTGTGGACAGGAGGAACACTGAAGCTTTCTTT. Its translation is CASSVDRRNTEAFF.

The chain uses TRBV7-2 and TRBJ2-5, with D maybe TRBD2 (5 bases). This CDR3 spans 14 amino acids. Trimming cost V 3 bases and J 4 bases, with 12 bases left between them. CDR1 and CDR2 (germline): SGHTA, FQGNSA. CDR3 sequence: CASSFLGVRETQYF. The CDR3 DNA sequence: TGTGCCAGCAGCTTCTTGGGAGTCAGAGAGACCCAGTACTTC.

The rearrangement joins TRBV28 to TRBJ2-7; 9 positions agree with TRBD1. CDR3 length equals 15 residues. Losses at the gene ends were 5 bases for V and 6 bases for J; bases not matched to a gene: 11. Germline CDR1 reads MDHEN; CDR2 reads SYDVKM. Here the CDR3 reads CASSPSTGTGSEQYF. The CDR3 DNA reads TGTGCCAGCAGTCCCTCCACGGGGACAGGGAGCGAGCAGTACTTC.

CDR3 bases: TGTGCCAGCAGTGAAGGGGAGATCTCGACCCAGTACTTC. This gives the protein CASSEGEISTQYF. V gene TRBV2 combines with J gene TRBJ2-5, with D perhaps TRBD2 (5 bases). The germline V gene has CDR1 SNHLY and CDR2 FYNNEI. The CDR3 runs to 13 residues. V was shortened by 1 base and J by 7 bases, with 10 bases between the two germline ends.

The rearrangement uses TRBV5-1 and TRBJ2-2, with 8 bases identical to TRBD2. Germline CDR1 and CDR2: SGHRS and YFSETQ. V gave up 4 bases and J gave up 0 bases; unmatched junction bases: 2. The CDR3 loop spans 15 amino acids. In DNA, the CDR3 is TGCGCCAGCAGCACGGGACTAGCGAACACCGGGGAGCTGTTTTTT. Translated, it gives CASSTGLANTGELFF. The whole variable domain, filled in from reference TRBV5-1 and TRBJ2-2, reads KAGVTQTPRYLIKTRGQQVTLSCSPISGHRSVSWYQQTPGQGLQFLFEYFSETQRNKGNFPGRFSGRQFSNSRSEMNVSTLELGDSALYLCASSTGLANTGELFFGEGSRLTVL.

The rearrangement uses TRBV19 and TRBJ2-3, with D possibly TRBD1 on 6 matching bases. In germline, CDR1 is LNHDA, CDR2 SQIVND (reference sequence). The CDR3 loop spans 14 amino acids. V shed 4 bases and J shed 6 bases, with 14 bases lying between them. CDR3 nucleotides: TGTGCCAGTAGTACCCCTACAGGGCCCGATACGCAGTATTTT. It translates to CASSTPTGPDTQYF.

The V and J genes are TRBV15 and TRBJ2-5; a weak D match, TRBD2 (5 bases). Per the germline V gene, CDR1 is LNHNV and CDR2 is YYDKDF (reference sequence). This CDR3 contains 13 residues. The ends were cut back, 0 bases at V and 6 bases at J, with 8 bases in the middle. The CDR3 DNA sequence: TGTGCCACCAGCAGAGAGAGGGTGCAGACCCAGTACTTC. Translating it yields CATSRERVQTQYF.

This clone was counted between two and nine times. V and J are TRBV6-1 and TRBJ1-4; 7 positions agree with TRBD1. CDR3 length: 16 residues. CDR1 is MNHNS, CDR2 SASEGT, per germline. V lost 0 bases, J lost 3 bases, and 4 bases stayed unmatched. DNA for the CDR3: TGTGCCAGCAGTGAAGCGTTCGGGACAGCTAATGAAAAACTGTTTTTT. This codes for CASSEAFGTANEKLFF.

The chain uses TRBV10-1 and TRBJ2-7, with TRBD1 matching 9 bases. In germline, CDR1 is WNHNN, CDR2 SYGVQD (reference sequence). CDR3 size: 12 residues. The ends lost 4 bases at V and 9 bases at J; junction bases unmatched: 4. CDR3 sequence (DNA): TGCGCCAGCAGTGGGGACAGGGATAGGCAGTACTTC. Its translation is CASSGDRDRQYF.

V gene TRBV4-3 combines with J gene TRBJ1-6, with D unclear. The V end lost 2 bases, the J end lost 8 bases, and 7 bases lay between the germline ends. Germline V lookup: CDR1 LGHNA, CDR2 YSLEER. This CDR3 is 13 amino acids long. CDR3 loop: CASSQTADSPLHF. CDR3 DNA: TGCGCCAGCAGCCAAACAGCCGATTCACCCCTCCACTTT.

V usage is TRBV9 and J usage is TRBJ1-4, with 8 bases fitting TRBD1. Germline V gene sequence: CDR1 SGDLS, CDR2 YYNGEE. CDR3 size: 14 residues. V was clipped by 3 bases and J by 6 bases; unmatched bases: 4. Here the CDR3 reads CASSADRVDEKLFF. CDR3 sequence (DNA): TGTGCCAGCAGCGCGGACAGGGTGGATGAAAAACTGTTTTTT.

This chain joins TRBV5-4 and TRBJ2-5, with D possibly being TRBD1 (6 bases). Per the germline V gene, CDR1 is SGHNT and CDR2 is YYREEE (reference sequence). V shed 4 bases and J shed 2 bases, with 12 bases lying between them. This CDR3 is built from 14 residues. Written as DNA, the CDR3 is TGTGCCAGCAGCAAACCGACAGGACAAGAGACCCAGTACTTC. Its protein is CASSKPTGQETQYF.

The rearrangement uses TRBV7-9 and TRBJ2-2, with 9 nucleotides matching TRBD1. J was trimmed by 3 bases and V by 4 bases; bases with no gene match: 6. Germline loops: CDR1 SEHNR, CDR2 FQNEAQ (reference sequence). The CDR3 is made up of 16 amino acids. CDR3 residues: CASSSTGGEDTGELFF. In DNA form, the CDR3 reads TGTGCCAGCAGCTCCACAGGGGGCGAGGACACCGGGGAGCTGTTTTTT.

The gene calls are TRBV5-1 and TRBJ2-7, with 14 positions matching TRBD2. Per germline, CDR1 SGHRS and CDR2 YFSETQ. The CDR3 is made up of 16 amino acids. V lost 4 bases and J lost 5; bases outside the gene matches: 8. CDR3: CASSVGLAGGLNEQYF. The CDR3, as DNA: TGCGCCAGCAGCGTAGGACTAGCGGGAGGTCTCAACGAGCAGTACTTC.

This clone was counted a few times. This chain uses TRBV6-1 with TRBJ2-7; a possible D gene is TRBD2 (5 bases). In germline, CDR1 is MNHNS, CDR2 SASEGT. The V end lost 10 bases, the J end lost 0 bases, and 13 bases lay between the germline ends. The CDR3 consists of 13 residues. The CDR3: CATSEGSSYEQYF. For the CDR3, the DNA is TGTGCCACCTCCGAGGGTTCCTCCTACGAGCAGTACTTC.

The chain uses TRBV19 and TRBJ1-4, with D possibly matching TRBD1 (6 bases). The CDR3 has 12 residues. Germline CDR1 and CDR2: LNHDA and SQIVND (reference sequence). The V end was cut by 5 bases, the J end by 8 bases, with 9 bases between. CDR3 region: CASSEQGEKLFF. CDR3 DNA sequence: TGTGCCAGTAGTGAGCAGGGGGAAAAACTGTTTTTT.

About this clone: This CDR3 fails to terminate in the conserved phenylalanine or tryptophan, so it likely reflects a read error. The chain is built from TRBV6-6 and TRBJ1-5; TRBD1 is a possible D gene (6 bases). Germline assignment: CDR1 MNHNY and CDR2 SVGAGI (reference sequence). V was clipped by 7 bases and J by 5 bases, with 12 bases between them. There are 13 residues in the CDR3. CDR3 coding DNA: TGTGCCAGCACTCGGGACAAAGATCAGCCCCAGCATGTT. Translating gives CASTRDKDQPQHV.

V and J are TRBV5-1 and TRBJ1-4; possible D gene TRBD1, 6 bases. The CDR3 is 15 amino acids. Germline CDR1 reads SGHRS; CDR2 reads YFSETQ. V was shortened by 2 bases and J by 4 bases, with 12 bases between the two germline ends. CDR3 DNA sequence: TGCGCCAGCAGCTTCAGGGGCTCGGATAATGAAAAACTGTTTTTT. Translation: CASSFRGSDNEKLFF. Together with reference TRBV5-1 and TRBJ1-4, the CDR3 gives the full variable domain: KAGVTQTPRYLIKTRGQQVTLSCSPISGHRSVSWYQQTPGQGLQFLFEYFSETQRNKGNFPGRFSGRQFSNSRSEMNVSTLELGDSALYLCASSFRGSDNEKLFFGSGTQLSVL.

The chain recombines TRBV9 with TRBJ1-3; D may be TRBD1 (6 bases). In germline, CDR1 is SGDLS, CDR2 YYNGEE. V was shortened by 3 bases and J by 3 bases, with 16 bases between the two germline ends. The CDR3 sequence is 16 residues long. The CDR3 region has the DNA TGTGCCAGCAGCGCGATGATGGGGGCGATTGGAAACACCATATATTTT. Translated, it gives CASSAMMGAIGNTIYF.